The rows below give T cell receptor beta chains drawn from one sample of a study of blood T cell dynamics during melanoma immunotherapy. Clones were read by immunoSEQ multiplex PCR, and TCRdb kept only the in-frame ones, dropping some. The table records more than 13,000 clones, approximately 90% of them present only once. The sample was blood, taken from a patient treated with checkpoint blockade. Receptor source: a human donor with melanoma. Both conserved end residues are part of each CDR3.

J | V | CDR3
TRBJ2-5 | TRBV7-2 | CASSLNGPTGETQYF
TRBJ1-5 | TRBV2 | CASGDKMGNQPQHF
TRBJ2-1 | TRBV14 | CASSHPGQRGYNEQFF
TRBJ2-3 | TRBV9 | CASSSSPADTQYF
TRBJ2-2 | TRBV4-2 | CASSYRPNTGELFF
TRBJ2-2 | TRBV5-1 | CASSLATGNTGELFF
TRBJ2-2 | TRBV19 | CASRGGTMNTGELFF
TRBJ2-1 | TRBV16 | CASSRLAGLYNEQFF
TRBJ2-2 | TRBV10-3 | CAISVAQTGELFF
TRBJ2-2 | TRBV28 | CASSSLDTSGELFF
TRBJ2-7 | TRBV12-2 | CASRARLAGGLSYEQYF
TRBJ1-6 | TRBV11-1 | CASSQQPGRGNSPLHF
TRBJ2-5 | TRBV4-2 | CASSPNRGGQETQYF
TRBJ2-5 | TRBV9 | CASSPQPQETQYF
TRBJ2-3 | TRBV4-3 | CASSQDSYASGTDTQYF
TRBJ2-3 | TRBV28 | CASSPNPGGPTDTQYF
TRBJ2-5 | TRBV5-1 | CASSSRSSGETQYF
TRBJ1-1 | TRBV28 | CASRLTGGQTEAFF
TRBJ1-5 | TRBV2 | CASSGGRDPMAYSNQPQHF
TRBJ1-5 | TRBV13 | CASSLGGQPQHF
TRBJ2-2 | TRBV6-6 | CASTVAGGNTGELFF
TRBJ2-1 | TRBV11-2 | CASSLDVGGSGLEQFF
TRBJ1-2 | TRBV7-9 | CASSQLGGALGYTF
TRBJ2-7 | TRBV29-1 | CSVYSADTYEQYF
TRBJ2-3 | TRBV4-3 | CASSQVSGGHTDTQYF
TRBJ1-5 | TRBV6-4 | CASKASGQGALPQHF
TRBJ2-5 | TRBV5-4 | CASKWNIQETQYF
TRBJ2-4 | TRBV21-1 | CASSLTERESYDIQYF
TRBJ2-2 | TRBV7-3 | CASSFGTSGSGELFF
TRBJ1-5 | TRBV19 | CASTIQGTQPQHF
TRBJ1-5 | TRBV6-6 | CASSPGRGTNQPQHF
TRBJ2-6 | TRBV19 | CASSKGTGGGNSGANVLTF
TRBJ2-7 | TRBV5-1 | CASSFLALREVGEQYF
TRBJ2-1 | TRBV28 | CATTWRGRNNEQFF
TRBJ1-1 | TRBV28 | CASRSAIGTEAFF
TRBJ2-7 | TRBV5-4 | CASSEDRGGEQYF
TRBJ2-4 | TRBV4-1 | CASSQEDIQYF
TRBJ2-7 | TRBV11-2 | CASTTQLAGVGEQYF
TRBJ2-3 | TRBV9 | CASSVGQNTDTQYF
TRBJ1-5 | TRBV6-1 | CASRLDRGDGQPQHF
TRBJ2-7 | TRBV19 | CASTGQGMGEQYF
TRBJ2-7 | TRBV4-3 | CASSLRAGNYEQYF
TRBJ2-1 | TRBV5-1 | CASSPWTSGSRSYNEQFF
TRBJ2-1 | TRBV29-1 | CSVVTVFSYNEQFF
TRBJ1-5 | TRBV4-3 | CASSQLGQNQPQHF
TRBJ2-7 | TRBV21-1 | CASSKSRYEQYF
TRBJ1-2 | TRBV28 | CAITDLYGYTF
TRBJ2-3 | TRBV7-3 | CASSYGRGSGTDTQYF
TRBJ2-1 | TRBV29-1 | CSVGFGEQFF
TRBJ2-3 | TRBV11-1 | CASSLGQLSTDTQYF
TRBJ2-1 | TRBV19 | CASSITEVYNEQFF
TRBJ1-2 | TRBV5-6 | CASSLVGTGGYGYTF
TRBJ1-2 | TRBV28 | CASSLDPRTGEDYTF
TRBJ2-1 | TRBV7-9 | CASSPEGSNEQFF
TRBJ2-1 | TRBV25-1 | CASRGRREPYNEQFF
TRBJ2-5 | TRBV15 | CATSRGSAGTQETQYF